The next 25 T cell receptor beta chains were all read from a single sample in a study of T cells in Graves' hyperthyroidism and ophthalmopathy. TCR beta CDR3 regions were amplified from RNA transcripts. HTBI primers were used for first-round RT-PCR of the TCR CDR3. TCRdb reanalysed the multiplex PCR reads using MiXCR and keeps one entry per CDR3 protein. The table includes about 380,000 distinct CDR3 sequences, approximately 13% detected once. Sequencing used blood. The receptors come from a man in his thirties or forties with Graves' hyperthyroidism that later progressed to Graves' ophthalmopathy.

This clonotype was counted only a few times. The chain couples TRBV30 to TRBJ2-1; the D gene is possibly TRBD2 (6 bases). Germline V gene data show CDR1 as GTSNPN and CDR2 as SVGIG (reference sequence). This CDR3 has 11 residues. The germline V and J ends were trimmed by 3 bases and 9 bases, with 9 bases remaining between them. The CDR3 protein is CAWRRRGEQFF. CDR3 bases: TGTGCCTGGAGACGGAGGGGTGAGCAGTTCTTC. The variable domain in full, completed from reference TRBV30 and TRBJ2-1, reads SQTIHQWPATLVQPVGSPLSLECTVEGTSNPNLYWYRQAAGRGLQLLFYSVGIGQISSEVPQNLSASRPQDRQFILSSKKLLLSDSGFYLCAWRRRGEQFFGPGTRLTVL.

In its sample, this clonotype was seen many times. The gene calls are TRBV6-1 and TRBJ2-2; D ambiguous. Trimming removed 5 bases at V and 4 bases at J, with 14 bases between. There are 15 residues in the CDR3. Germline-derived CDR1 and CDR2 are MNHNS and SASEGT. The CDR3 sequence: CASSLMSSLTGELFF. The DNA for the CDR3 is TGTGCCAGCAGTCTTATGTCTTCCCTCACCGGGGAGCTGTTTTTT.

As DNA, the CDR3 is TGTGCCAGCGGGGACTGGTACGAGCAGTACTTC. Translating gives CASGDWYEQYF. The chain combines TRBV25-1 with TRBJ2-7; a weak D match, TRBD2 (6 bases). In germline, CDR1 is MGHDK, CDR2 SYGVNS. The CDR3 totals 11 residues. Trimming left V 8 bases short and J 4 bases short, with 9 bases between.

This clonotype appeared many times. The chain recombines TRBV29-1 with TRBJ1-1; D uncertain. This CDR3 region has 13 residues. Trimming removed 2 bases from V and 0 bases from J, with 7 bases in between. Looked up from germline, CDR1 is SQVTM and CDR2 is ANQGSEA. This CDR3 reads CSVERKLNTEAFF. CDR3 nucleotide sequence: TGCAGCGTTGAAAGGAAACTGAACACTGAAGCTTTCTTT.

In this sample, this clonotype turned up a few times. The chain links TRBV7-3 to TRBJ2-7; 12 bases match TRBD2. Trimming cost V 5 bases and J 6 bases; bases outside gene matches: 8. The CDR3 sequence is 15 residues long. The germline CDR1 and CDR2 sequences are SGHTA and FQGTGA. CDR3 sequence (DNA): TGTGCCAGCAGCCCCCTAGCGGGGGGGCCGGGCGAGCAGTACTTC. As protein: CASSPLAGGPGEQYF.

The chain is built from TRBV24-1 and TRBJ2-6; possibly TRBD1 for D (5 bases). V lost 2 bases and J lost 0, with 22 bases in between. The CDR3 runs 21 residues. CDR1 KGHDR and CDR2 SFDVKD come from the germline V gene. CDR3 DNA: TGTGCCACCAGTGATTCGTCCGTGACAAGGGGTGGCGTCTCTGGGGCCAACGTCCTGACTTTC. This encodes CATSDSSVTRGGVSGANVLTF.

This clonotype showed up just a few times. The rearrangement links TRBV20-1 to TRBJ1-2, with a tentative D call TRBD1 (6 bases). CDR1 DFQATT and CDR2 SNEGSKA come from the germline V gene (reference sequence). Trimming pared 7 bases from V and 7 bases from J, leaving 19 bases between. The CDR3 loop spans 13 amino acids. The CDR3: CSVGGGQAGGYTF. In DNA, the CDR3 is TGCAGTGTGGGTGGGGGGCAGGCGGGTGGCTACACCTTC.

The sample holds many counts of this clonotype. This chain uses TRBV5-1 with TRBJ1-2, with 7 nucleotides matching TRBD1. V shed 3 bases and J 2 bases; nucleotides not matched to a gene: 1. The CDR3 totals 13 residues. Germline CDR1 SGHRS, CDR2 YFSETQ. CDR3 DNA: TGCGCCAGCAGCTGGGGACAGAACTATGGCTACACCTTC. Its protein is CASSWGQNYGYTF. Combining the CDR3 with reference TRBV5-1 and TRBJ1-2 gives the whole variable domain KAGVTQTPRYLIKTRGQQVTLSCSPISGHRSVSWYQQTPGQGLQFLFEYFSETQRNKGNFPGRFSGRQFSNSRSEMNVSTLELGDSALYLCASSWGQNYGYTFGSGTRLTVV.

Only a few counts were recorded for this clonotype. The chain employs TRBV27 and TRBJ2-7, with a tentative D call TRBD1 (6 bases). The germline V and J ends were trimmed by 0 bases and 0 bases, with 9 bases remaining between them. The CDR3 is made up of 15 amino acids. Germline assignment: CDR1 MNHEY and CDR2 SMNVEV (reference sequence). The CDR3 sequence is CASSLSQGFSYEQYF. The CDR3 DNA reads TGTGCCAGCAGTTTATCACAGGGATTCTCCTACGAGCAGTACTTC.

CDR3 in amino acids: CASSPGAPGNEQFF. Written as DNA, the CDR3 is TGTGCCAGCAGCCCCGGGGCCCCTGGAAATGAGCAGTTCTTC. This chain links TRBV6-1 with TRBJ2-1; perhaps D is TRBD1 or TRBD2 (5 bases each). Between the trimmed V and J ends, which lost 6 bases and 7 bases, there was a span of 16 bases. The germline gives CDR1 MNHNS, CDR2 SASEGT. The CDR3 sequence is 14 residues long.

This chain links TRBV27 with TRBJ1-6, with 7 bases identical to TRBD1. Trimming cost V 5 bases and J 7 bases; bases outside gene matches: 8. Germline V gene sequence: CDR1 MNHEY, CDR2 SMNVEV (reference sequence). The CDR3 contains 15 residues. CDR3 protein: CASSAFRGVNSPLHF. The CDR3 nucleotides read TGTGCCAGCAGTGCCTTCAGGGGGGTAAATTCACCCCTCCACTTT.

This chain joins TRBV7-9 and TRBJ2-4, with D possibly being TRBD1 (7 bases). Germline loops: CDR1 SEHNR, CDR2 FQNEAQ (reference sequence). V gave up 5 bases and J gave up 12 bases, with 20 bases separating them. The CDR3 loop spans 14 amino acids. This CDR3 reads CASSPWTGGEDQYF. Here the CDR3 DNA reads TGTGCCAGCAGCCCGTGGACAGGTGGGGAGGATCAGTACTTC.

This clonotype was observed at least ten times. CDR3 protein: CASSFGTNEKLFF. Here the CDR3 DNA reads TGCGCCAGCAGCTTTGGAACTAATGAAAAACTGTTTTTT. The V gene is TRBV5-1, the J gene TRBJ1-4, with D hard to call. Germline V gene data show CDR1 as SGHRS and CDR2 as YFSETQ. Trimming stripped 2 bases from V and 1 base from J, with 3 bases between. The CDR3 runs 13 residues.

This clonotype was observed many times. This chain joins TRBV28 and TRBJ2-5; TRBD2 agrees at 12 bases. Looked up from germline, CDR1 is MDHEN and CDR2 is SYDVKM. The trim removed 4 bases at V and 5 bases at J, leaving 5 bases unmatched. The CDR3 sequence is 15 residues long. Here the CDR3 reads CASSSLAGGLETQYF. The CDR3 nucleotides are TGTGCCAGCAGTTCCCTAGCGGGGGGGCTGGAGACCCAGTACTTC.

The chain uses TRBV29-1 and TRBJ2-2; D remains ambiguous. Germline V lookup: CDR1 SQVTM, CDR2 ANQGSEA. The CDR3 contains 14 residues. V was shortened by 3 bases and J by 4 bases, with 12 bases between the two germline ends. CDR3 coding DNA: TGCAGCGTTGATGAACGGCCGACCACCGGGGAGCTGTTTTTT. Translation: CSVDERPTTGELFF.

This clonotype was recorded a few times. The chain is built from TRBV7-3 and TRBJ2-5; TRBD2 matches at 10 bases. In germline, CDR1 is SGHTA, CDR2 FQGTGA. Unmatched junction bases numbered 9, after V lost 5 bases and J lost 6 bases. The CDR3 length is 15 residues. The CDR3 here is CASSQSGGAGKTQYF. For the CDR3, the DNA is TGTGCCAGCAGCCAGAGCGGGGGGGCCGGAAAGACCCAGTACTTC. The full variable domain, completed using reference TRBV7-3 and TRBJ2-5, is GAGVSQTPSNKVTEKGKYVELRCDPISGHTALYWYRQSLGQGPEFLIYFQGTGAADDSGLPNDRFFAVRPEGSVSTLKIQRTERGDSAVYLCASSQSGGAGKTQYFGPGTRLLVL.

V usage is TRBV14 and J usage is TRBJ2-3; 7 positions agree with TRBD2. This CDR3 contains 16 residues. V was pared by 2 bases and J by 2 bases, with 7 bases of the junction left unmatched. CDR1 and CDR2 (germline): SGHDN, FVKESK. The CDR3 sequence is CASSQQRAGNTDTQYF. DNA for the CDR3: TGTGCCAGCAGCCAACAAAGAGCGGGGAACACAGATACGCAGTATTTT.

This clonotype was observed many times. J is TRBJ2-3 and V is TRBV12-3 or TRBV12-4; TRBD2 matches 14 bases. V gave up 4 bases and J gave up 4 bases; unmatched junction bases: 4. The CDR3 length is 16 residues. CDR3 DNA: TGTGCCAGCAGTTCGACTAGCGGGGGGGTCCCAGATACGCAGTATTTT. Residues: CASSSTSGGVPDTQYF.

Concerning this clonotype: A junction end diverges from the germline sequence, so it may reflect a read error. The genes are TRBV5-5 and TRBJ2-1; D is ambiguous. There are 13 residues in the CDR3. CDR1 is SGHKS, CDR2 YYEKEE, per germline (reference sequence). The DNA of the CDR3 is TGCGCCAGCAGCCAAAATCCTAGGTATGAGCAGTTCTTC. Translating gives CASSQNPRYEQFF.

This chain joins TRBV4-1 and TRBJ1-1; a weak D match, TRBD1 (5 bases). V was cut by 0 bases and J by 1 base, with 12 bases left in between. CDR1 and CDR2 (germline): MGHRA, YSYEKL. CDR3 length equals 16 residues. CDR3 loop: CASSQDFIDRNTEAFF. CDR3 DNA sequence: TGCGCCAGCAGCCAAGATTTCATTGACAGGAACACTGAAGCTTTCTTT.

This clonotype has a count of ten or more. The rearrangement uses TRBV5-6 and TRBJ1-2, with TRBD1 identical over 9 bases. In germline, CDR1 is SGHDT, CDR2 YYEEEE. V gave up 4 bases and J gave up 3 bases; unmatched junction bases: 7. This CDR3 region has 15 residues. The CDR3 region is CASSGGTGPYYGYTF. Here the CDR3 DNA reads TGTGCCAGCAGCGGGGGGACAGGGCCATACTATGGCTACACCTTC.

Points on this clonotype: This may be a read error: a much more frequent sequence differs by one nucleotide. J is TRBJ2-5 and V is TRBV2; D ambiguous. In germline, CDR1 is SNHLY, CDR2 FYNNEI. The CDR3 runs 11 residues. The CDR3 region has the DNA TGTGACAGCAGTGTCCTGGAGACCCAGTACTTC. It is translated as CDSSVLETQYF.

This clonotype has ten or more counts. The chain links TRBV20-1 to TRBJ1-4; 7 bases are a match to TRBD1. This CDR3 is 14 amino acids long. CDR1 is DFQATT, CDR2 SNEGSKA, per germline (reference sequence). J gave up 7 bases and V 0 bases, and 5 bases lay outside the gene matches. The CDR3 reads CSARDLAGGEKLFF. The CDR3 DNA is TGCAGTGCTAGAGATCTCGCAGGGGGTGAAAAACTGTTTTTT.

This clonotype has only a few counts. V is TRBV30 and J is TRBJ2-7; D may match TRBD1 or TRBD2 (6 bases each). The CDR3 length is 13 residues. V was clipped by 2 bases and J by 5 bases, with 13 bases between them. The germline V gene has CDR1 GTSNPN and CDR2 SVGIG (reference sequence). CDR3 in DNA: TGTGCCTGGAGTATGGGGGGCCCGAACGAGCAGTACTTC. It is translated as CAWSMGGPNEQYF.

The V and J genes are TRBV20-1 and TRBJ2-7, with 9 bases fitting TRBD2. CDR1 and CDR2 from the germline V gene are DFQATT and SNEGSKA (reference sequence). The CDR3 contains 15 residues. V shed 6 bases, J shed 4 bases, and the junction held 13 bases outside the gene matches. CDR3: CSARTLGRGGYEQYF. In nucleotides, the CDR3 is TGCAGTGCCCGGACTTTGGGGCGGGGGGGATACGAGCAGTACTTC.